This TCR beta chain was documented in a study of CD8 T cells in ankylosing spondylitis. A few counts support this clonotype. Its matching antigen is unknown. TCRdb used MiXCR to reprocess the 5' RACE reads, holding one entry per CDR3 protein. The sample consists of a few hundred thousand distinct CDR3 sequences, 17% of them appearing once. The CDR3 spans 16 residues. Study-level findings and limits: Enrichment of disease-linked clones was reportedly significant in matched ankylosing spondylitis synovial fluid. A TCR beta motif of several highly homologous variants seemed to mark ankylosing spondylitis blood.

The chain joins TRBV21-1 to TRBJ1-1; TRBD1 is the table's D call and was not checked against the DNA. TRBV21-1 is a recognized pseudogene. Sequencing input: blood, either unsorted or a sorted T cell fraction (not recorded which). The sequence derives from a male donor with ankylosing spondylitis. CDR3 sequence: CASSNLRTGSNTEAFF. CDR3 in DNA: TGTGCCAGCAGCAATCTAAGGACAGGTTCGAACACTGAAGCTTTCTTT.